These T cell receptor beta chains were read from a single sample in a study of T-cell memory formation after mild COVID-19. TCRdb reprocessed the 5' RACE reads via MiXCR and lists one record per CDR3 protein. Of about 560,000 distinct CDR3 sequences listed, 17% were seen once; the top ten hold about 8.1%. Sample: PBMCs or a T cell subset sorted from them (not recorded which). Receptor source: an adult woman who had mild COVID-19 (a few samples of this study predate the infection). Cell type and time point are not known. CDR3s include the opening cysteine and the closing phenylalanine or tryptophan. The D gene is left open where the match is weak. Size tells how often a clone was seen (once, few, many) or the class of an expanded clone, and some rows leave it out.

D gene	CDR3 length	clone size	V gene	J gene	CDR3 DNA	CDR3 protein
.	15	.	TRBV5-5	TRBJ1-3	TGTGCCAGCAGCCGCGGACGGGGCTCTGGAAACACCATATATTTT	CASSRGRGSGNTIYF
TRBD2	14	.	TRBV9	TRBJ2-5	TGTGCCAGCAGCCCGAGTAGCGGGGGAGAGACCCAGTACTTC	CASSPSSGGETQYF
.	14	many	TRBV5-4	TRBJ2-1	TGTGCCAGCAGCCTGACCGGACCCTACAATGAGCAGTTCTTC	CASSLTGPYNEQFF
.	14	.	TRBV7-8	TRBJ1-1	TGTGCCAGCAGCTTAGTACAGGGAAGTGCTGAAGCTTTCTTT	CASSLVQGSAEAFF
.	14	.	TRBV5-1	TRBJ2-3	TGCGCCAGCAGCTCGAAGGGAGGCACAGATACGCAGTATTTT	CASSSKGGTDTQYF
.	12	.	TRBV9	TRBJ2-7	TGTGCCAGCAGCCCGAGGGACTCCGAGCAGTACTTC	CASSPRDSEQYF
TRBD2	16	.	TRBV27	TRBJ2-7	TGTGCCAGCAGTTCCCCTCACGGGGAGGGGACCTACGAGCAGTACTTC	CASSSPHGEGTYEQYF
.	17	.	TRBV20-1	TRBJ1-1	TGCAGTGCTCGCGCGGACAATTTTTTAACCTGGAACACTGAAGCTTTCTTT	CSARADNFLTWNTEAFF
.	16	.	TRBV7-9	TRBJ1-6	TGTGCCAGCAGCTTAGAGGGGGACTCCTATAATTCACCCCTCCACTTT	CASSLEGDSYNSPLHF
TRBD1	16	.	TRBV5-1	TRBJ1-1	TGCGCCAGCAGCTTCATACCCGGGACAGCGAACACTGAAGCTTTCTTT	CASSFIPGTANTEAFF
.	15	few	TRBV5-5	TRBJ2-7	TGTGCCAGCAGCCTTTCGGGACACCACTCCTACGAGCAGTACTTC	CASSLSGHHSYEQYF
TRBD2	14	few	TRBV20-1	TRBJ2-7	TGCAGTGCTAGGCCTAGCGGGGTATCCTACGAGCAGTACTTC	CSARPSGVSYEQYF
.	12	few	TRBV4-1	TRBJ1-6	TGCGCCAGCAGCCAAGGCAGTTCACCCCTCCACTTT	CASSQGSSPLHF
.	13	.	TRBV7-3	TRBJ1-2	TGTGCCAGCAGCTTACCCGCGATCGGCGGCTACACCTTC	CASSLPAIGGYTF
.	11	few	TRBV7-9	TRBJ2-3	TGTGCCAGTATAGTGGCAGATACGCAGTATTTT	CASIVADTQYF
.	13	few	TRBV20-1	TRBJ2-1	TGCAGTGCCACCCGGCTTCGCCCCAATGAGCAGTTCTTC	CSATRLRPNEQFF
.	12	few	TRBV12-3/TRBV12-4	TRBJ2-2	TGTGCCAGCAGTTTATGGTCACGGGAGCTGTTTTTT	CASSLWSRELFF
TRBD1	15	.	TRBV12-3/TRBV12-4	TRBJ2-1	TGTGCCAGCATTCGGGGGACAGGGGTGTACAATGAGCAGTTCTTC	CASIRGTGVYNEQFF
.	13	few	TRBV6-5	TRBJ1-2	TGTGCCAGCAGGAGGGGGGGCGACTATGGCTACACCTTC	CASRRGGDYGYTF
.	14	.	TRBV24-1	TRBJ2-7	TGTGCCACCAGTGAGGGGGGGGCCGGACTTGAGCAGTACTTC	CATSEGGAGLEQYF
TRBD1	14	few	TRBV25-1	TRBJ2-3	TGTGCCAGCAGCGGGACAGGGGTCACAGATACGCAGTATTTT	CASSGTGVTDTQYF
.	13	few	TRBV3-1	TRBJ2-1	TGTGCCAGCAAGGGGGTAGCCTACAATGAGCAGTTCTTC	CASKGVAYNEQFF
.	14	.	TRBV4-3	TRBJ1-3	TGCGCCAGCAGCCAAGATTTACCTGGAAACACCATATATTTT	CASSQDLPGNTIYF
.	13	.	TRBV24-1	TRBJ1-2	TGTGCCACCAGTGACTATCAGGGGTATGGCTACACCTTC	CATSDYQGYGYTF
TRBD1	14	.	TRBV12-3/TRBV12-4	TRBJ1-2	TGTGCCAGCAGTTCCACGACAGGGAACTATGGCTACACCTTC	CASSSTTGNYGYTF
.	17	few	TRBV5-1	TRBJ2-3	TGCGCCAGCAGCTTGGGCCCCACAGGGCTTAGCACAGATACGCAGTATTTT	CASSLGPTGLSTDTQYF
.	13	.	TRBV5-1	TRBJ2-3	TGCGCCAGCAGCGGAAGTGATACGGATACGCAGTATTTT	CASSGSDTDTQYF
.	14	few	TRBV20-1	TRBJ1-5	TGCAGTGCTAGAGGAAACAGCGTATATCAGCCCCAGCATTTT	CSARGNSVYQPQHF
.	10	.	TRBV30	TRBJ2-7	TGTGCCTGGGGCGTCGGGGAGCAGTACTTC	CAWGVGEQYF
TRBD1	16	few	TRBV18	TRBJ2-7	TGTGCCAGCTCACCATTGGGGACAGGCGCGGCATACGAGCAGTACTTC	CASSPLGTGAAYEQYF
.	16	.	TRBV15	TRBJ2-3	TGTGCCACCAGCAGTGCTCTCGACAGAAACACAGATACGCAGTATTTT	CATSSALDRNTDTQYF
TRBD2	16	.	TRBV18	TRBJ2-7	TGTGCCAGCTCATCAGGGGCTAGCGGGACGACTTACGAGCAGTACTTC	CASSSGASGTTYEQYF
.	12	.	TRBV7-9	TRBJ2-3	TGTGCCAGCAGCTTAGGGGTTGATACGCAGTATTTT	CASSLGVDTQYF
TRBD1	14	few	TRBV5-6	TRBJ2-7	TGTGCCAGCAGCGCGACAGGGGGTTGGTACGAGCAGTACTTC	CASSATGGWYEQYF
.	13	.	TRBV12-3/TRBV12-4	TRBJ2-7	TGTGCCAGCAGTTTAGGGAGCTTTTACGAGCAGTACTTC	CASSLGSFYEQYF
TRBD1	14	.	TRBV6-2/TRBV6-3	TRBJ2-3	TGTGCCAGCAGTTACGGACAGGGTGCAGATACGCAGTATTTT	CASSYGQGADTQYF
TRBD2	15	many	TRBV27	TRBJ2-2	TGTGCCAGCAGGGGGGGAGGGCCGCGCACCGGGGAGCTGTTTTTT	CASRGGGPRTGELFF
.	14	.	TRBV3-1	TRBJ2-7	TGTGCCAGCAGCCAAGAAGGGCAGTCCTACGAGCAGTACTTC	CASSQEGQSYEQYF
.	13	.	TRBV20-1	TRBJ1-4	TGCAGTGCTAGAGATGATCGGGCGGGGAAACTGTTTTTT	CSARDDRAGKLFF
TRBD1	15	.	TRBV5-1	TRBJ1-2	TGCGCCAGCAGCTTGGTCGAGACAGGGCCCTATGGCTACACCTTC	CASSLVETGPYGYTF
.	14	.	TRBV29-1	TRBJ2-3	TGCAGCGTTGGTGTGCAGGGCCGTAAAGATACGCAGTATTTT	CSVGVQGRKDTQYF
.	19	.	TRBV7-9	TRBJ2-1	TGTGCCACGCCCGATAGGGGGTCCGTCGGGGGCAGCTCCTACAATGAGCAGTTCTTC	CATPDRGSVGGSSYNEQFF
.	16	few	TRBV20-1	TRBJ2-5	TGCAGTGCTAGAACAGACGGGTGGCGGGCTCAAGAGACCCAGTACTTC	CSARTDGWRAQETQYF
.	12	.	TRBV28	TRBJ1-2	TGTGCCAGCAGTTTGAGGCAACTTGGCTACACCTTC	CASSLRQLGYTF